Reported below is one T cell receptor beta chain. Its antigen is currently unknown. The data stem from a study of blood T cells in healthy people across ages. The second PCR ran about 6 to 12 cycles with a sample-barcoded 5' primer and J-beta primers. One entry per CDR3 protein results from TCRdb running MiXCR on the 5' RACE reads. The table includes some 900,000 distinct CDR3 sequences, roughly 52% detected once. This CDR3 has 14 amino acids. V shed 1 base and J 11 bases; nucleotides not matched to a gene: 3. Donors were healthy Caucasian individuals from Russia aged roughly 6 to 100. There were at least 6 micrograms of total RNA extracted from every sample. Study-wide points: Estimated diversity that came from one million T cells was considered an underestimate.

This TCR was sampled from a man aged 25-45 years in good health. The V and J genes are TRBV12-3 or TRBV12-4 and TRBJ1-4, with 11 positions matching TRBD1. Material for sequencing was blood. In DNA form, the CDR3 reads TGTGCCAGCAGTTTAGGGACAGGGGGCCTGAAACTGTTTTTT. This codes for CASSLGTGGLKLFF.